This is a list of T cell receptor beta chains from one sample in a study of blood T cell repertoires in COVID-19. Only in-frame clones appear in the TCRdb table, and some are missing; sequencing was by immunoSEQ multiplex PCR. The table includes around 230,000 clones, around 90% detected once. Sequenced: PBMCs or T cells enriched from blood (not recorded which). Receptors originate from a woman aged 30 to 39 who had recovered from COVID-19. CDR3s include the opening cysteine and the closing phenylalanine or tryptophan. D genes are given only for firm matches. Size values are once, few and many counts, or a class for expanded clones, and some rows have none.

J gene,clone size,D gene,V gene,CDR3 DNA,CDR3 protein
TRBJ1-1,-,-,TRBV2,TGTGCCAGCAGTGAGTACTCCGAGGGCCTGGGAGCTTTCTTT,CASSEYSEGLGAFF
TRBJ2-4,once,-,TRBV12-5,TGTGCTAGTGGTTTGGATCCTAACCCCCGAAGTCGCATTCAGTACTTC,CASGLDPNPRSRIQYF
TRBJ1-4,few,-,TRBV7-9,TGTGCCAGCAGCTTACCCCCAGGGGAGGGAGCAACTAATGAAAAACTGTTTTTT,CASSLPPGEGATNEKLFF
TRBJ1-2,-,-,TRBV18,TGTGCCAGCTCACCAACTCGGGAGTCCGGCTACACCTTC,CASSPTRESGYTF
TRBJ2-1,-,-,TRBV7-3,TGTGCCAGCAGCTCATACCGGTCTAGATACGACAATGAGCAGTTCTTC,CASSSYRSRYDNEQFF
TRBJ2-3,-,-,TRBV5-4,TGTGCCAGCAGCTTGGTTGGGGGCGCAGATACGCAGTATTTT,CASSLVGGADTQYF
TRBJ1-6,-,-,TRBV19,TGTGCCAGTAGTATCGAGAGAACAGGGAATTCACCCCTCCACTTT,CASSIERTGNSPLHF
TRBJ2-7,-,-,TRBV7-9,TGTGCCAGCAGCGCAGAGACAAGGTACGAGCAGTACTTC,CASSAETRYEQYF
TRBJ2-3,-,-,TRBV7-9,TGTGCCAGCAGCTCAGTCCTCGATACGCAGTATTTT,CASSSVLDTQYF
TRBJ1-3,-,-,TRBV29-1,TGCAGCGTTGAACGGGGGTTCGATGGAAACACCATATATTTT,CSVERGFDGNTIYF
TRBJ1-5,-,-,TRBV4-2,TGTGCCAGCAGCCAAGATCTCAGTCAGCCCCAGCATTTT,CASSQDLSQPQHF
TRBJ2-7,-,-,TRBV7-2,TGTGCCAGCAGCTTAGGTCACTATTACTCCTACGAGCAGTACTTC,CASSLGHYYSYEQYF
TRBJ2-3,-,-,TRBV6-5,TGTGCCAGCAGTCTAACTAGCCTGCCCACAGATACGCAGTATTTT,CASSLTSLPTDTQYF
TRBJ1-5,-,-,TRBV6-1,TGTGCCAGCAGTGAAGAGAGGAGTCCTCAGCCCCAGCATTTT,CASSEERSPQPQHF
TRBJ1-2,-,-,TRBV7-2,TGTGCCAGCAGCTTAGTCGTATCGGTCTGGGGAGATGGCTACACCTTC,CASSLVVSVWGDGYTF
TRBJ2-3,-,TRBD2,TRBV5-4,TGTGCCAGCAGCCGATTAGCGGGGGGCACAGATACGCAGTATTTT,CASSRLAGGTDTQYF
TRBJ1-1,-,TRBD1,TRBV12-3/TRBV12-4,TGTGCCAGCGGACAGGGAATCATTGAAGCTTTCTTT,CASGQGIIEAFF
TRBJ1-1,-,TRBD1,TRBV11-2,TGTGCCAGCAGCTCAATTCGGGACAGGGACGGAAACACTGAAGCTTTCTTT,CASSSIRDRDGNTEAFF
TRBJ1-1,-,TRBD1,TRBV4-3,TGCGCCAGCAGCCACTTGGACAGGGACCACACTGAAGCTTTCTTT,CASSHLDRDHTEAFF
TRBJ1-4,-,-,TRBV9,TGTGCCAGCAGCCAGTGGGGGGTAGCTGAAAAACTGTTTTTT,CASSQWGVAEKLFF
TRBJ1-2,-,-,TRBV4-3,TGCGCCAGCAGCCAAGACACAGGCCCGGTGGGCGGCTACACCTTC,CASSQDTGPVGGYTF
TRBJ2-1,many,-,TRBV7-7,TGTGCCAGCAGCCCCGACAGTAGCTCCTACAATGAGCAGTTCTTC,CASSPDSSSYNEQFF
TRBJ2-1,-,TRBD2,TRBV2,TGTGCCAGCAGTACCTCGGGATTTTTGGATTCCGGGGGGGCCCGGAATGAGCAGTTCTTC,CASSTSGFLDSGGARNEQFF
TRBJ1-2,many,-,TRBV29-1,TGCAGCGTTGATGTGGGAGGACATGGCTACACCTTC,CSVDVGGHGYTF
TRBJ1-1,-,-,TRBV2,TGTGCCAGCAGGCCCGTTAACAGGGAAGTGAACACTGAAGCTTTCTTT,CASRPVNREVNTEAFF
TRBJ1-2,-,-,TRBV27,TGTGCCAGCAGTCCGTTGGGGGCCGTTTACGGCTACACCTTC,CASSPLGAVYGYTF
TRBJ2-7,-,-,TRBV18,TGTGCCAGCTCACCACCTGTCCCGACAACAAACTACGAGCAGTACTTC,CASSPPVPTTNYEQYF
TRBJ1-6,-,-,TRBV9,TGTGCCAGCAGCGTTCAGGGAGGTCGGTATAATTCACCCCTCCACTTT,CASSVQGGRYNSPLHF
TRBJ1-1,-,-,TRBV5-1,TGCGCCAGCAGCTGGGGTCGGGGGGTGAACACTGAAGCTTTCTTT,CASSWGRGVNTEAFF
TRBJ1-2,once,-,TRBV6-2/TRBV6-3,TGTGCCAGCAGTTACTTGGCAGCTAACTATGGCTACACCTTC,CASSYLAANYGYTF
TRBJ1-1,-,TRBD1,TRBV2,TGTGCCAGCAGTGGGCGACAGGGGAGGGGCGGCACTGAAGCTTTCTTT,CASSGRQGRGGTEAFF
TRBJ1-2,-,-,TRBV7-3,TGTGCCAGCAGCTTACTATTCGGCTATGGCTACACCTTC,CASSLLFGYGYTF
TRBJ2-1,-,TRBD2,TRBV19,TGTGCCAGTAGCGCTAGCGGGGCGCCCTACAATGAGCAGTTCTTC,CASSASGAPYNEQFF
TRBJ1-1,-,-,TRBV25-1,TGTGCCAGCAGTGAAGAGGGTCGGATGGACACTGAAGCTTTCTTT,CASSEEGRMDTEAFF